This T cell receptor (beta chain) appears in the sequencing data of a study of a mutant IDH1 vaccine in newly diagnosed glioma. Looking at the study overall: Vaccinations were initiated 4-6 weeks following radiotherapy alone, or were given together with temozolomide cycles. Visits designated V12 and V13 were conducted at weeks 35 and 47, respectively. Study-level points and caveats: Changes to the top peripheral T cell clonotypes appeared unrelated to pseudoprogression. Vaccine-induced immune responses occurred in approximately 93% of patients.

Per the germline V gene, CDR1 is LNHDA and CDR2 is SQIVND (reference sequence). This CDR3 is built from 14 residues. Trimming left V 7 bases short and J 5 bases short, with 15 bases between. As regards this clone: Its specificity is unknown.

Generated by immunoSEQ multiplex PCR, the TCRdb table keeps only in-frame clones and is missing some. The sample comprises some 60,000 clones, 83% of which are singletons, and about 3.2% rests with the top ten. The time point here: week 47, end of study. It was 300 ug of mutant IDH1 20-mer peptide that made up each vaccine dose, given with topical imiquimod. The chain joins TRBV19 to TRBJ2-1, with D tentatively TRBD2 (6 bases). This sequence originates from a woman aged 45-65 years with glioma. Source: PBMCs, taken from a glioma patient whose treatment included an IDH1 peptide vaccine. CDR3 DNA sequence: TGTGCCAGTAAAGGGTCCCCGGGGGACAATGAGCAGTTCTTC. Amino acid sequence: CASKGSPGDNEQFF.